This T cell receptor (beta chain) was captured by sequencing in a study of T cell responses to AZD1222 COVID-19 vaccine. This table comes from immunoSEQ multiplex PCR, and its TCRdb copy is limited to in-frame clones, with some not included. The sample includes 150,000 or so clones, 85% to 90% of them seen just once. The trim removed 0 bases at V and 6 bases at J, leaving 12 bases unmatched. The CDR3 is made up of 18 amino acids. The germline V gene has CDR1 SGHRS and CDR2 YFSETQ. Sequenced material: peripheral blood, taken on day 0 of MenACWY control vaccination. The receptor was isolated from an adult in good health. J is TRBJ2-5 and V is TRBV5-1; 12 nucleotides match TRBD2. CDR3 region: CASSLGFGLAGPGQTQYF. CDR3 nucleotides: TGCGCCAGCAGCTTGGGCTTTGGACTAGCGGGACCCGGACAGACCCAGTACTTC.